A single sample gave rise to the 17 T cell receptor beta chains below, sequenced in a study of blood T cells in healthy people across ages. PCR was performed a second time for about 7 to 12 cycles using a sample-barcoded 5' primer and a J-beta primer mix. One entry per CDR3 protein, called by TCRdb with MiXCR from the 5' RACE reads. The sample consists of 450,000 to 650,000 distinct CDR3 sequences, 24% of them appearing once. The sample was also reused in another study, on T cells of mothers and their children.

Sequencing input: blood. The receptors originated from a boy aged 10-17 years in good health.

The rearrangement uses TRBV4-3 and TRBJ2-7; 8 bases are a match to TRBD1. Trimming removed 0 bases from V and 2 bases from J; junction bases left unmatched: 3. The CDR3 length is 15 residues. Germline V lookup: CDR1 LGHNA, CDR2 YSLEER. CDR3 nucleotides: TGCGCCAGCAGCCAAGACAGGGGGCGCGCCTACGAGCAGTACTTC. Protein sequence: CASSQDRGRAYEQYF.

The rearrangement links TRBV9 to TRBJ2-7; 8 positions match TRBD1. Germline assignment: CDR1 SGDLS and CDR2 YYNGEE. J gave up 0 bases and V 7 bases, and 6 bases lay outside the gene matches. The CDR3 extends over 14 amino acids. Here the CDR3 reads CASGTGDSSYEQYF. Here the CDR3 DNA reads TGTGCCAGCGGGACAGGCGATAGCTCCTACGAGCAGTACTTC.

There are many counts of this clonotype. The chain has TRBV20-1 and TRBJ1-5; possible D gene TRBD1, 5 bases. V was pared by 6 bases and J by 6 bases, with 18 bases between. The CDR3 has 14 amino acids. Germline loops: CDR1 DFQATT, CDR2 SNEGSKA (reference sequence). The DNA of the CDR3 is TGCAGTGCCCACCGCCCGCAGGGAGGTCAGCCCCAGCATTTT. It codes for CSAHRPQGGQPQHF.

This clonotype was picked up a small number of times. The CDR3 region has the DNA TGTGCCAGTAGAGGCTTGGGGTACCAAGAGACCCAGTACTTC. It codes for CASRGLGYQETQYF. The V call is TRBV19, the J call TRBJ2-5; D uncertain. Germline lookup yields CDR1 LNHDA and CDR2 SQIVND (reference sequence). Trimming removed 6 bases from V and 0 bases from J, with 11 bases in between. This CDR3 spans 14 amino acids.

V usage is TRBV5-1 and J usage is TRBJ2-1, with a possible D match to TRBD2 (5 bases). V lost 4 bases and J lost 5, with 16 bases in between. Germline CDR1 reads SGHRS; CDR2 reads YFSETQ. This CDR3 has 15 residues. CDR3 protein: CASSRTGYRNNEQFF. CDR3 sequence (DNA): TGCGCCAGCAGCAGGACTGGGTACAGAAACAATGAGCAGTTCTTC.

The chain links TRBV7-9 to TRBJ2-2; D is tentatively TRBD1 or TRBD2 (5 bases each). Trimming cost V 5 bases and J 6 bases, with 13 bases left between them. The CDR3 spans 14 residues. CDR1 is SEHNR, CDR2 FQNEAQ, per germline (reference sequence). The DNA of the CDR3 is TGTGCCAGCAGCAGATCCGGGACCCCCGGGGAGCTGTTTTTT. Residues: CASSRSGTPGELFF.

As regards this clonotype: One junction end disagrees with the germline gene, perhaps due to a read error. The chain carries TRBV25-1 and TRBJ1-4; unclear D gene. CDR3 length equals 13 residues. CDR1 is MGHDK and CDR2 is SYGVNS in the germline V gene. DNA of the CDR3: TGTGTCAGCAGTGAATACCTTAATGAAAAACTGTTTTTT. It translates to CVSSEYLNEKLFF.

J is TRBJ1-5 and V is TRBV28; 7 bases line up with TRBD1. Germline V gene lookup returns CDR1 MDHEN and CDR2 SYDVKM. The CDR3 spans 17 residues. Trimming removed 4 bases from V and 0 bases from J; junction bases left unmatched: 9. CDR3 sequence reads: CASSSDRTLYSNQPQHF. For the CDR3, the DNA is TGTGCCAGCAGTTCGGACAGGACCCTGTATAGCAATCAGCCCCAGCATTTT.

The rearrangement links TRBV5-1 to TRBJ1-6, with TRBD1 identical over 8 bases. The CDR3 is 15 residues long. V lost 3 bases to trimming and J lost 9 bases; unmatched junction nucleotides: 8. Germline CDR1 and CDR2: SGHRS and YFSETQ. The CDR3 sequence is CASSSTGQGGSPLHF. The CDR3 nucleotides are TGCGCCAGCAGCTCGACCGGACAGGGAGGTTCACCCCTCCACTTT.

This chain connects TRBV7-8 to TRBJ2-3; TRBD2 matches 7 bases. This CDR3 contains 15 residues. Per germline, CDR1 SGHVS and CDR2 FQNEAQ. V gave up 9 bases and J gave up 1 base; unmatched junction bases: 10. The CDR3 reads CARIPGLSCTDTQYF. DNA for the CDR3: TGTGCCAGGATTCCGGGACTATCCTGCACAGATACGCAGTATTTT.

CDR3 amino acids: CASSQAGNWYEQYF. The CDR3 DNA is TGTGCCAGCAGCCAAGCGGGGAATTGGTACGAGCAGTACTTC. The rearrangement links TRBV3-1 to TRBJ2-7, with a tentative D call TRBD2 (5 bases). The germline V gene encodes CDR1 LGHDT and CDR2 YNNKEL (reference sequence). The V end lost 1 base, the J end lost 4 bases, and 11 bases lay between the germline ends. This CDR3 comprises 14 residues.

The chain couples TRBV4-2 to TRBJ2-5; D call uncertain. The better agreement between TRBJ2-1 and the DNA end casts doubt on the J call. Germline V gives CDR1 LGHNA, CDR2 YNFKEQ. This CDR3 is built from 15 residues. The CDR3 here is CASSQESPSGDEQFF. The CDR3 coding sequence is TGTGCCAGCAGCCAAGAATCCCCTAGTGGCGATGAGCAGTTCTTC.

The CDR3 DNA reads TGTGCCAGCAGTTTATTTCCCCCACTAGCGGGAGGTAATGAGCAGTTCTTC. This sequence encodes CASSLFPPLAGGNEQFF. The rearrangement joins TRBV27 to TRBJ2-5; 12 bases are a match to TRBD2. TRBJ2-1 matches the DNA end more closely, so the J call is doubtful. Germline V gene data show CDR1 as MNHEY and CDR2 as SMNVEV (reference sequence). The CDR3 sequence is 17 residues long.

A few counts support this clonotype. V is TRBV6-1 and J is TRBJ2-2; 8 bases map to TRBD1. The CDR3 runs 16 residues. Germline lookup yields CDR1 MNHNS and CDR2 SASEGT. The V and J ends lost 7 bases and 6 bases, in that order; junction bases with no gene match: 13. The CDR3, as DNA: TGTGCCAGCACCAAGGGACAGGCGTATCCTGCCGGGGAGCTGTTTTTT. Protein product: CASTKGQAYPAGELFF.

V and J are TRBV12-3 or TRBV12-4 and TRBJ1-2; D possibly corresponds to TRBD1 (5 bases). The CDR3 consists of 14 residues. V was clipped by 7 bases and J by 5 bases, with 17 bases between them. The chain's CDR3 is CASNLGALGYGYTF. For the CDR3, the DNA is TGTGCCAGCAACCTTGGGGCGTTGGGGTATGGCTACACCTTC.

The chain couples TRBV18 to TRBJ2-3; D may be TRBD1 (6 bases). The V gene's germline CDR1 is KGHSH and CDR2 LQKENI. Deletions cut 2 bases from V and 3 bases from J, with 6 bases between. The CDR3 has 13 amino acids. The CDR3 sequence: CASSPGQTDTQYF. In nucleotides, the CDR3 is TGTGCCAGCTCACCAGGACAGACAGATACGCAGTATTTT. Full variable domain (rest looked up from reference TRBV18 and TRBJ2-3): NAGVMQNPRHLVRRRGQEARLRCSPMKGHSHVYWYRQLPEEGLKFMVYLQKENIIDESGMPKERFSAEFPKEGPSILRIQQVVRGDSAAYFCASSPGQTDTQYFGPGTRLTVL.

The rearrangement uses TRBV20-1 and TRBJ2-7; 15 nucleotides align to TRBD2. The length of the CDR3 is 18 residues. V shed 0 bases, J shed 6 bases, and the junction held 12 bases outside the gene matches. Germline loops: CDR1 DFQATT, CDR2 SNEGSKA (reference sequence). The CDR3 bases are TGCAGTGCTAGAGACCTGGGACTAGCGGGAGGATCTGGGGTCGAGCAGTACTTC. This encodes CSARDLGLAGGSGVEQYF.